This TCR beta chain was recovered during a study of T cell responses to AZD1222 COVID-19 vaccine. General observations from the study: Only after the peak T cell response were repertoires sampled. The donor cohort was predominantly white British with a female majority, and clonal diversity may have been underestimated. Vaccine-associated CD4 TCRs ranged over spike, dominating at 160-218 and 743-854. Two AZD1222 administrations were followed by greater Spike-specific TCR breadth and depth.

Comments on this clone: Its target is not known.

Per germline, CDR1 MDHEN and CDR2 SYDVKM. The J segment lost 4 bases and the V segment lost 8 bases, leaving 3 bases of the junction unmatched. The length of the CDR3 is 14 residues. Measured with immunoSEQ multiplex PCR; TCRdb has only the in-frame clones, and not every one. The sample consists of about 160,000 clones, 90% to 95% of them appearing once. This sequence originates from an adult in good health. The sample consisted of peripheral blood, taken on day 0 of AZD1222 vaccination. V is TRBV28 and J is TRBJ2-7; 15 nucleotides align to TRBD2. The CDR3, as DNA: TGTGCCAGCCGGACTAGCGGGAGGGTTTACGAGCAGTACTTC. Translation gives CASRTSGRVYEQYF.